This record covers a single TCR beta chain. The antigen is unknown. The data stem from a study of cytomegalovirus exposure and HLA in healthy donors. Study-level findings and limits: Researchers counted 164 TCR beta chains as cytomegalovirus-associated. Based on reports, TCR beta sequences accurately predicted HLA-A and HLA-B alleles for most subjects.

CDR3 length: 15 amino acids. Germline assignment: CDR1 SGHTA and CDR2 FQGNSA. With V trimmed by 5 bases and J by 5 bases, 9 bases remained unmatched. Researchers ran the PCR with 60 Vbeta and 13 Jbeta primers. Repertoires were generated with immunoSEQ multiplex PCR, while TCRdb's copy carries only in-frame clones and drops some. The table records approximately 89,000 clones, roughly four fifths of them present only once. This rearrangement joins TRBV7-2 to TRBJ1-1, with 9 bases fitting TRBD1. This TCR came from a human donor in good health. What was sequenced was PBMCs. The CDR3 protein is CASSIQGAQYTEAFF. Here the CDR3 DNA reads TGTGCCAGCAGCATACAGGGGGCGCAGTATACTGAAGCTTTCTTT. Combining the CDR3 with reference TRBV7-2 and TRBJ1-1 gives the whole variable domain GAGVSQSPSNKVTEKGKDVELRCDPISGHTALYWYRQSLGQGLEFLIYFQGNSAPDKSGLPSDRFSAERTGGSVSTLTIQRTQQEDSAVYLCASSIQGAQYTEAFFGQGTRLTVV.